The TCR beta chain under discussion was sequenced for a study of Graves' ophthalmopathy and Graves' hyperthyroidism. This clonotype was seen repeatedly, ten times or more. Amplification of the TCR beta CDR3 regions used RNA transcripts (as template). HTBI-primed RT-PCR formed the first round, and a multiplex PCR formed the second. TCRdb reprocessed the multiplex PCR reads via MiXCR and lists one record per CDR3 protein. The profile shows a few hundred thousand distinct CDR3 sequences, roughly 17% of them singletons. In germline, CDR1 is DFQATT, CDR2 SNEGSKA (reference sequence). V lost 0 bases and J lost 0; bases outside the gene matches: 7. The length of the CDR3 is 16 residues. Uncontrolled infections, other autoimmune diseases, pregnancy or lactation barred patients from enrollment. Diagnosis relied on clinical symptoms, serum thyroxine, TRAb, thyroid ultrasound and orbital computed tomography.

The sequenced material came from peripheral blood. The clonotype was recovered from an adult man with Graves' ophthalmopathy. The chain is built from TRBV20-1 and TRBJ2-5; 7 bases fit TRBD2. CDR3 loop: CSARDEAGEDQETQYF. For the CDR3, the DNA is TGCAGTGCTAGAGATGAGGCGGGGGAGGACCAAGAGACCCAGTACTTC.